This T cell receptor beta chain was recovered during a study of cytomegalovirus exposure and HLA in healthy donors. The wider study: Findings of an earlier analysis included some 120 million unique TCR beta sequences from 190 million or so T cells.

Note on this clone: Its cognate antigen is unknown.

Study-level points and caveats: With later analysis, a missense DCLRE1C variant became linked to TCR beta V- and J-gene trimming. Most CMV-associated TCR beta chains were later found to appear HLA-restricted. CMV serostatus was the sole immune exposure information available.

It was with 60 Vbeta and 13 Jbeta primers that the PCR ran. Sequenced by immunoSEQ multiplex PCR; TCRdb stores in-frame clones only, minus some. The sample features roughly 77,000 clones, with roughly 4.8% in its top ten. The TCR was taken from a man aged 30 to 39 in good health and CMV-seronegative. Sequenced: PBMCs.

DNA of the CDR3: TGTGCCAGCAGTGGTGGGACTTTTCTCTTCGCCGGGGAGCTGTTTTTT. Translated: CASSGGTFLFAGELFF. The chain is built from TRBV25-1 and TRBJ2-2, with D tentatively TRBD2 (6 bases). The CDR3 covers 16 residues. Germline assignment: CDR1 MGHDK and CDR2 SYGVNS. The V end was cut by 4 bases, the J end by 6 bases, with 18 bases between.